This TCR beta chain derives from a study of blood T cell repertoires in COVID-19. Study details: Both acute and convalescent COVID-19 samples were obtained from the United States, Italy and Spain. Sources were T cells, B-cell-depleted T cells, or PBMCs; the material itself was cDNA or gDNA.

Trimming shortened V by 5 bases and J by 0 bases, and 12 bases separated the two germline ends. The CDR3 is 15 amino acids. Germline CDR1 reads SGHNT; CDR2 reads YYREEE (reference sequence). Profiling relied on immunoSEQ multiplex PCR, and the TCRdb table lists in-frame clones only, not all of them. The data hold approximately 160,000 clones, with approximately 80% observed a single time. The clonotype was recovered from a man in his 70s who had recovered from COVID-19. The chain joins TRBV5-4 to TRBJ2-1, with D maybe TRBD2 (5 bases). The sample consisted of peripheral blood. The CDR3 is CASRPGVISYNEQFF. The CDR3 nucleotides read TGTGCCAGCAGGCCCGGGGTCATCTCCTACAATGAGCAGTTCTTC. Using reference TRBV5-4 and TRBJ2-1 for the parts outside the CDR3, the full variable domain is ETGVTQSPTHLIKTRGQQVTLRCSSQSGHNTVSWYQQALGQGPQFIFQYYREEENGRGNFPPRFSGLQFPNYSSELNVNALELDDSALYLCASRPGVISYNEQFFGPGTRLTVL.